This TCR beta chain was obtained from a study of shared clonotypes between healthy human individuals. Germline V gene sequence: CDR1 SSHAT, CDR2 FNYEAQ (reference sequence). The CDR3 totals 14 residues. Positive CCR7 selection of CD45RO-negative cells yielded the naive CD8 cells, and terminally differentiated effector memory CD45RA+ cells were excluded. Every subset's genomic DNA went evenly onto several immunoSEQ plates. This table comes from immunoSEQ multiplex PCR, and its TCRdb copy is limited to in-frame clones, with some not included. Of more than 2 million clones in the sample, about 95% are singletons; the top ten hold roughly 1.1%. Note on this clone: Germline and junction disagree at one end, which may indicate a read error.

This TCR came from a man aged 18-30 years in good health. V is TRBV7-7 and J is TRBJ2-3; the D gene is possibly TRBD1 (6 bases). The specimen was naive CD8+ T cells sorted from blood. The CDR3 reads CASSLGGSVDTQYF. The CDR3 DNA is TGTGCTAGCAGCTTAGGGGGTAGCGTCGATACGCAGTATTTT.